This paragraph covers one T cell receptor (beta chain) sequence. This sample was included in a study of blood T cell repertoires in COVID-19. Germline CDR1 is MDHEN and CDR2 is SYDVKM. The trim removed 6 bases at V and 6 bases at J, leaving 19 bases unmatched. The CDR3 sequence is 18 residues long. The repertoire was sequenced with immunoSEQ multiplex PCR; TCRdb's copy has only in-frame clones and lacks some. Here the sample spans about 140,000 clones, 82% being singletons. Sequencing was carried out using peripheral blood. The clonotype was recovered from a woman of 80 years or more with acute or convalescent COVID-19. This chain connects TRBV28 to TRBJ2-7; 11 positions agree with TRBD2. The CDR3 bases are TGTGCCAGCAGGGGCCTGACAGGAGGATTAGCGGGAGGGTCCGAGCAGTACTTC. Its protein is CASRGLTGGLAGGSEQYF.